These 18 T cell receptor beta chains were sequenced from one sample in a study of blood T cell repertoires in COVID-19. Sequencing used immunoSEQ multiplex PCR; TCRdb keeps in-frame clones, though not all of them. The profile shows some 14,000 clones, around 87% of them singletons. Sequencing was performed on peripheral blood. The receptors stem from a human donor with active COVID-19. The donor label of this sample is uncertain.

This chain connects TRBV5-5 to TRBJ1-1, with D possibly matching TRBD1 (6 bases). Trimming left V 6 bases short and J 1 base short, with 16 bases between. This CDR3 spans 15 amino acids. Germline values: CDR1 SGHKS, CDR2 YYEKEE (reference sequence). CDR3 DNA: TGTGCCAGCACCATGGGCAGGGGTCAGAACACTGAAGCTTTCTTT. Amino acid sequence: CASTMGRGQNTEAFF.

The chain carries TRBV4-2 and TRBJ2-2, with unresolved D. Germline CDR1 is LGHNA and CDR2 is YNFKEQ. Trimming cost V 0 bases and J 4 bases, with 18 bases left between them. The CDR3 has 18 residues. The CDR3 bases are TGTGCCAGCAGCCAAGATACGCACTCTTTAGCATTCACCGGGGAGCTGTTTTTT. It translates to CASSQDTHSLAFTGELFF.

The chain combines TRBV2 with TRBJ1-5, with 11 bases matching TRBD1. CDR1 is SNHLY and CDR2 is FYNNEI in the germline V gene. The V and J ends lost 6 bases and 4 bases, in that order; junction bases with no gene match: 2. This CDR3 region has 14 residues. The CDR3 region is CASSGTGGNQPQHF. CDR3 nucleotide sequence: TGTGCCAGCAGCGGGACAGGGGGGAATCAGCCCCAGCATTTT.

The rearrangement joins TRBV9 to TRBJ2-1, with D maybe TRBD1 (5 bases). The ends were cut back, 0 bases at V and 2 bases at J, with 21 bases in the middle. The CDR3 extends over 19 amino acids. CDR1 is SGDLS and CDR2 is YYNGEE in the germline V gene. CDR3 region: CASSVALIVGVGPYNEQFF. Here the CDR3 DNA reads TGTGCCAGCAGCGTAGCGCTTATTGTAGGGGTAGGGCCCTACAATGAGCAGTTCTTC. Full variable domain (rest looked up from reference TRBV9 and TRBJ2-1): DSGVTQTPKHLITATGQRVTLRCSPRSGDLSVYWYQQSLDQGLQFLIQYYNGEERAKGNILERFSAQQFPDLHSELNLSSLELGDSALYFCASSVALIVGVGPYNEQFFGPGTRLTVL.

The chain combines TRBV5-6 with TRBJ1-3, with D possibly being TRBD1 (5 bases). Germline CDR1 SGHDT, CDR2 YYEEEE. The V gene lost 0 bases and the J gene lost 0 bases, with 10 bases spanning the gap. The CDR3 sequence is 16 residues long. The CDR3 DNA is TGTGCCAGCAGCTTGGGGACCAGGGTCTCTGGAAACACCATATATTTT. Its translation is CASSLGTRVSGNTIYF.

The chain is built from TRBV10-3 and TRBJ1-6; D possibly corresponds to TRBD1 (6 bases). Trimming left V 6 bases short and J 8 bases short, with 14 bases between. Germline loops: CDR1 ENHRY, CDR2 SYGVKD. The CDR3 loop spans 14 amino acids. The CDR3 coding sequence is TGTGCCATCAGCTCCGGGACAAAAGATTCACCCCTCCACTTT. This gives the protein CAISSGTKDSPLHF.

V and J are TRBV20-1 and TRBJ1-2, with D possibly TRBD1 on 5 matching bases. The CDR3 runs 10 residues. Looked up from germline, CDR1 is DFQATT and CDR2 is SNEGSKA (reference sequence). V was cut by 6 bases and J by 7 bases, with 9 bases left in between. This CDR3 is CSASDSGYTF. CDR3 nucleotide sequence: TGCAGTGCCAGCGACAGTGGCTACACCTTC.

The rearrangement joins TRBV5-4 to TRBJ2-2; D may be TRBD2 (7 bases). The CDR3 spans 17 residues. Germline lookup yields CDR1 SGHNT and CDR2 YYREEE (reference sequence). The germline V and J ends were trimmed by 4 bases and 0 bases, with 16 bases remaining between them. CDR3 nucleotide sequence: TGTGCCAGCAGCCCAACGGGGGGCTCGGCGAACACCGGGGAGCTGTTTTTT. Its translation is CASSPTGGSANTGELFF. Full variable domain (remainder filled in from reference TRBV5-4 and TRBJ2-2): ETGVTQSPTHLIKTRGQQVTLRCSSQSGHNTVSWYQQALGQGPQFIFQYYREEENGRGNFPPRFSGLQFPNYSSELNVNALELDDSALYLCASSPTGGSANTGELFFGEGSRLTVL.

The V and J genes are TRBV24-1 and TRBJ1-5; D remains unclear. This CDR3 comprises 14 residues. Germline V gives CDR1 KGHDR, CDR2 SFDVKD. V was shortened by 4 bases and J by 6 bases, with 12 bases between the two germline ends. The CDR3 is CATSEPGISQPQHF. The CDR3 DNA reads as TGTGCCACCAGTGAACCCGGGATTAGTCAGCCCCAGCATTTT.

CDR3 amino acids: CATRPWTSGGDEQFF. The CDR3 DNA is TGTGCCACCCGACCTTGGACTAGCGGGGGGGATGAGCAGTTCTTC. The chain couples TRBV10-3 to TRBJ2-1, with TRBD2 identical over 15 bases. The germline V gene encodes CDR1 ENHRY and CDR2 SYGVKD. The CDR3 has 15 residues. V shed 10 bases, J shed 8 bases, and the junction held 9 bases outside the gene matches.

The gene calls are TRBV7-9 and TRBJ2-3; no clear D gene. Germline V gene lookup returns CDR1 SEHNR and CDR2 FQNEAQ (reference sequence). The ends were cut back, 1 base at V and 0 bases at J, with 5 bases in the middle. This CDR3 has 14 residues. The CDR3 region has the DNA TGTGCCAGCAGCTTAGAACGGAGCACAGATACGCAGTATTTT. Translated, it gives CASSLERSTDTQYF. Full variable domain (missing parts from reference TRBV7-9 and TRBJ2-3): DTGVSQNPRHKITKRGQNVTFRCDPISEHNRLYWYRQTLGQGPEFLTYFQNEAQLEKSRLLSDRFSAERPKGSFSTLEIQRTEQGDSAMYLCASSLERSTDTQYFGPGTRLTVL.

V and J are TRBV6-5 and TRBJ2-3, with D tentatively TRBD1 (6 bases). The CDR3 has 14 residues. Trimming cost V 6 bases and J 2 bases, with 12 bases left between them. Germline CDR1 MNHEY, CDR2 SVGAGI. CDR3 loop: CASSRGPHTDTQYF. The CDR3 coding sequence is TGTGCCAGCAGCAGGGGTCCTCACACAGATACGCAGTATTTT.

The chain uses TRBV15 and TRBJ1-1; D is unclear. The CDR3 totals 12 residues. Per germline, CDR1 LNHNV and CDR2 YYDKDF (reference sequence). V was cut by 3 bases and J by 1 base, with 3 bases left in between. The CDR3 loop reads CATSRRNTEAFF. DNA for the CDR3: TGTGCCACCAGCAGGAGGAACACTGAAGCTTTCTTT.

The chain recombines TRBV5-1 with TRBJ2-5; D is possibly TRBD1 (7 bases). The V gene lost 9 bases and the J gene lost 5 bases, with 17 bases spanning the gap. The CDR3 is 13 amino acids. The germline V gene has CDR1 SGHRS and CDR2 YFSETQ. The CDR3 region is CATTETGRETQYF. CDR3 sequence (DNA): TGCGCCACCACCGAGACAGGGAGGGAGACCCAGTACTTC.

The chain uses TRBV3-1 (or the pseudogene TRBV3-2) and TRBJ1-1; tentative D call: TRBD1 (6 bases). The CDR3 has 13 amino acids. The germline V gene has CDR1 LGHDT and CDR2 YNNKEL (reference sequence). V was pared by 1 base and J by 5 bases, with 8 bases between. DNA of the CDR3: TGTGCCAGCAGCCAAGTTGACAGGACTGAAGCTTTCTTT. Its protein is CASSQVDRTEAFF.

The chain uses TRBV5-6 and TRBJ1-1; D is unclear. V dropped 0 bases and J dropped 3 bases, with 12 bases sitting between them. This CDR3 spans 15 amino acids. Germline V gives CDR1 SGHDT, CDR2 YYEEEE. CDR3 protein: CASSLGLIRDTEAFF. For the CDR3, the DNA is TGTGCCAGCAGCTTGGGGCTGATTCGGGACACTGAAGCTTTCTTT.

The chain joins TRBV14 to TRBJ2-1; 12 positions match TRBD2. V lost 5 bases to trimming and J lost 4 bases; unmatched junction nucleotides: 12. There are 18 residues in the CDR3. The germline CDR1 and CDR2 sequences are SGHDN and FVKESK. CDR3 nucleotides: TGTGCCAGCAGCGAAGTCCGGACTAGCGGGGTCGCGTACAATGAGCAGTTCTTC. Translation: CASSEVRTSGVAYNEQFF.

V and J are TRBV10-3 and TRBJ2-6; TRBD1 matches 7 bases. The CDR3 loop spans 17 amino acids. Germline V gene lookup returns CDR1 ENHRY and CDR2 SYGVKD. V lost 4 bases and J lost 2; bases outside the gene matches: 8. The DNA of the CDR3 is TGTGCCATCAGTGGACAGGGATTCAGTGCTGGGGCCAACGTCCTGACTTTC. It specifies CAISGQGFSAGANVLTF.